One sample yielded the 19 T cell receptor beta chains listed below, sequenced in a study of response to subunit inactivated influenza vaccine. TCRdb reprocessed the RT-PCR reads via MiXCR and lists one record per CDR3 protein. In the table there are almost 250,000 distinct CDR3 sequences, 12% of which are singletons. The material sequenced was non-naive T cells sorted from PBMCs, taken 14 days before vaccination. The receptors were gathered from a man aged 45-60 years who received an inactivated influenza vaccine.

This rearrangement joins TRBV29-1 to TRBJ1-1; D gene uncertain. From germline, CDR1 is SQVTM and CDR2 ANQGSEA. V lost 4 bases and J 3 bases, leaving 15 bases between the germline ends. The CDR3 extends over 14 amino acids. The CDR3 DNA is TGCAGCGTTGCAGTGGCGGGTGTTGACACTGAAGCTTTCTTT. Translated, it gives CSVAVAGVDTEAFF. The variable domain in full, completed from reference TRBV29-1 and TRBJ1-1, reads SAVISQKPSRDICQRGTSLTIQCQVDSQVTMMFWYRQQPGQSLTLIATANQGSEATYESGFVIDKFPISRPNLTFSTLTVSNMSPEDSSIYLCSVAVAGVDTEAFFGQGTRLTVV.

The sample holds a few counts of this clonotype. This chain links TRBV7-2 with TRBJ2-3; 7 bases line up with TRBD1. Germline V gene data show CDR1 as SGHTA and CDR2 as FQGNSA. The CDR3 contains 13 residues. The J segment lost 5 bases and the V segment lost 5 bases, leaving 4 bases of the junction unmatched. CDR3 DNA: TGTGCCAGCAGCACAGACAGGGAAGATACGCAGTATTTT. Translating it yields CASSTDREDTQYF.

This clonotype was recorded at least ten times. This rearrangement joins TRBV7-3 to TRBJ2-3; D is unresolved. Germline V CDR1 and CDR2: SGHTA, FQGTGA. The CDR3 contains 13 residues. Trimming removed 1 base at V and 6 bases at J, with 8 bases between. The DNA of the CDR3 is TGTGCCAGCAGCTTAAGGCGTGGGGATACGCAGTATTTT. Amino acid sequence: CASSLRRGDTQYF.

This clonotype was recorded a few times. The rearrangement links TRBV12-3 or TRBV12-4 to TRBJ1-5; the D gene is possibly TRBD1 (6 bases). The V and J ends lost 6 bases and 3 bases respectively, with 15 bases between them. The CDR3 extends over 15 amino acids. The chain's CDR3 is CASRQAQGDNQPQHF. The CDR3 nucleotides read TGTGCCAGCAGACAGGCACAGGGTGACAATCAGCCCCAGCATTTT.

Regarding this clonotype: The CDR3 does not close with the conserved phenylalanine or tryptophan, likely indicating a read error. J is TRBJ2-1 and V is TRBV7-2; 8 nucleotides align to TRBD2. V lost 2 bases and J lost 4; bases outside the gene matches: 4. The CDR3 runs to 15 residues. CDR1 SGHTA and CDR2 FQGNSA come from the germline V gene. CDR3 sequence (DNA): TGTGCCAGCAGCTTAATGGCGGGGGGTTACAATGAGCAGTTCTTA. Its translation is CASSLMAGGYNEQFL.

This clonotype has just a few counts. This chain uses TRBV5-1 with TRBJ2-7; 9 positions match TRBD1. The CDR3 contains 15 residues. The V gene end was trimmed by 2 bases and the J gene end by 3 bases; junction bases not matched to a gene: 6. Germline V gene sequence: CDR1 SGHRS, CDR2 YFSETQ. CDR3 in amino acids: CASSLTGQGFYEQYF. The CDR3 nucleotides are TGCGCCAGCAGCTTAACGGGACAGGGTTTCTACGAGCAGTACTTC.

This clonotype was counted only a few times. The V call is TRBV20-1, the J call TRBJ2-2; D is unclear. CDR1 DFQATT and CDR2 SNEGSKA come from the germline V gene (reference sequence). There are 15 residues in the CDR3. Trimming removed 1 base at V and 0 bases at J, with 9 bases between. The CDR3 coding sequence is TGCAGTGCTAGAGTAAGGGCTTCGAACACCGGGGAGCTGTTTTTT. The encoded protein is CSARVRASNTGELFF.

The table lists this clonotype with a few counts. V usage is TRBV28 and J usage is TRBJ2-5, with 9 bases that match TRBD2. Germline CDR1 MDHEN, CDR2 SYDVKM. There are 14 residues in the CDR3. With 5 bases clipped from V and 5 bases from J, the junction kept 6 bases outside the gene matches. CDR3 amino acids: CASSPTSGLETQYF. The CDR3 DNA follows: TGTGCCAGCAGTCCCACTAGCGGGTTGGAGACCCAGTACTTC.

This clonotype was seen more than once but under ten times. The chain couples TRBV20-1 to TRBJ2-3; no clear D gene. Trimming shortened V by 4 bases and J by 1 base, and 3 bases separated the two germline ends. Germline CDR1 reads DFQATT; CDR2 reads SNEGSKA (reference sequence). The CDR3 spans 11 residues. The CDR3 region has the DNA TGCAGTGCTAAGGGCACAGATACGCAGTATTTT. Translated, it gives CSAKGTDTQYF.

The chain is built from TRBV19 and TRBJ2-3, with 11 bases that match TRBD2. The CDR3 runs to 14 residues. With V trimmed by 5 bases and J by 8 bases, 6 bases remained unmatched. Germline-derived CDR1 and CDR2 are LNHDA and SQIVND (reference sequence). The CDR3 coding sequence is TGTGCCAGTAGTGAGACTAGCGGGGTTTCTACGCAGTATTTT. Its protein product is CASSETSGVSTQYF.

This clonotype occurred a few times. The V gene is TRBV12-3 or TRBV12-4, the J gene TRBJ2-1; D possibly corresponds to TRBD2 (7 bases). Trimming stripped 7 bases from V and 7 bases from J, with 23 bases between. The CDR3 length is 16 residues. The CDR3 nucleotides read TGTGCCAGCAAAGGGGGGGACTCGGGACCGAATAATGAGCAGTTCTTC. The encoded protein is CASKGGDSGPNNEQFF.

V and J are TRBV4-1 and TRBJ2-1; 8 bases are shared with TRBD1. CDR1 and CDR2 (germline): MGHRA, YSYEKL. V trimming: 2 bases; J trimming: 7 bases; junction bases outside the gene matches: 16. The CDR3 runs to 18 residues. The CDR3 bases are TGCGCCAGCAGCCAAAAACGCCCGACAGGGGTCACCTCAAATGAGCAGTTCTTC. It is translated as CASSQKRPTGVTSNEQFF.

This sequence joins TRBV28 and TRBJ2-5, with TRBD1 as a possible D gene (5 bases). Trimming stripped 4 bases from V and 2 bases from J, with 11 bases between. This CDR3 region has 14 residues. From germline, CDR1 is MDHEN and CDR2 SYDVKM. The CDR3 DNA follows: TGTGCCAGCAGTTGGGGCGGTAATCAAGAGACCCAGTACTTC. Translating it yields CASSWGGNQETQYF.

This clonotype has more than one count but fewer than ten. This chain joins TRBV28 and TRBJ1-4; D is unresolved. V was trimmed by 4 bases and J by 0 bases, leaving 18 bases between them. CDR1 is MDHEN and CDR2 is SYDVKM in the germline V gene. This CDR3 comprises 18 residues. Here the CDR3 reads CASSSFGQATTTNEKLFF. CDR3 DNA: TGTGCCAGCAGTTCCTTTGGGCAGGCTACAACAACTAATGAAAAACTGTTTTTT.

This clonotype was seen many times. The chain is built from TRBV4-3 and TRBJ2-5; D might be TRBD2 (6 bases). Trimming took off 0 bases at V and 11 bases at J, with 16 bases between the two ends. Germline loops: CDR1 LGHNA, CDR2 YSLEER. The CDR3 has 14 amino acids. The CDR3 loop is CASSQDLAPLIQYF. The CDR3 nucleotides are TGCGCCAGCAGCCAAGATCTAGCGCCACTGATACAGTACTTC.

This clonotype was seen many times. The chain links TRBV12-3 or TRBV12-4 to TRBJ2-1; 9 bases fit TRBD2. The ends lost 5 bases at V and 2 bases at J; junction bases unmatched: 7. CDR3 length: 16 amino acids. The CDR3 region is CASSPIAGAPYNEQFF. The CDR3 DNA reads as TGTGCCAGCAGTCCTATAGCGGGAGCCCCCTACAATGAGCAGTTCTTC.

There are a few counts of this clonotype. This chain connects TRBV11-2 to TRBJ2-4; unclear D gene. From germline, CDR1 is SGHAT and CDR2 FQNNGV. The CDR3 consists of 17 residues. V was shortened by 5 bases and J by 0 bases, with 17 bases between the two germline ends. CDR3 sequence: CASSLTGDMLAKNIQYF. DNA for the CDR3: TGTGCCAGCAGCCTGACTGGGGATATGCTAGCCAAAAACATTCAGTACTTC. Full variable domain (rest looked up from reference TRBV11-2 and TRBJ2-4): EAGVAQSPRYKIIEKRQSVAFWCNPISGHATLYWYQQILGQGPKLLIQFQNNGVVDDSQLPKDRFSAERLKGVDSTLKIQPAKLEDSAVYLCASSLTGDMLAKNIQYFGAGTRLSVL.

This clonotype came up a few times. V usage is TRBV29-1 and J usage is TRBJ2-7; D might be TRBD1 (6 bases). The V gene lost 4 bases and the J gene lost 5 bases, with 12 bases spanning the gap. The CDR3 loop spans 12 amino acids. Per germline, CDR1 SQVTM and CDR2 ANQGSEA. The CDR3 DNA sequence: TGCAGCGTTGGGCCTGGGGGCAACGAGCAGTACTTC. It codes for CSVGPGGNEQYF.

This clonotype was detected ten times or more. This chain links TRBV28 with TRBJ1-5, with D maybe TRBD1 (6 bases). V was trimmed by 6 bases and J by 4 bases, leaving 16 bases between them. CDR1 and CDR2 from the germline V gene are MDHEN and SYDVKM. CDR3 length: 15 amino acids. Here the CDR3 DNA reads TGTGCCAGCAGCCGCGAGGGGGTAGAAAATCAGCCCCAGCATTTT. As protein: CASSREGVENQPQHF.